A single sample gave rise to the 17 T cell receptor beta chains below, sequenced in a study of T-cell memory formation after mild COVID-19. TCRdb reprocessed the 5' RACE reads with MiXCR, giving one entry per CDR3 protein. The sample yields hundreds of thousands of distinct CDR3 sequences, 20% to 30% seen once. Material: PBMCs or a T cell subset sorted from them (not recorded which). The receptors shown here come from an adult woman who had mild COVID-19 (a few samples of this study predate the infection). Cell type and time point are not known.

This sequence joins TRBV24-1 and TRBJ2-1, with a tentative D call TRBD1 (5 bases). This CDR3 region has 12 residues. Between the trimmed V and J ends, which lost 7 bases and 2 bases, there was a span of 5 bases. Germline-derived CDR1 and CDR2 are KGHDR and SFDVKD. CDR3 coding DNA: TGTGCCACCAGGGACACCTACAATGAGCAGTTCTTC. Its translation: CATRDTYNEQFF.

This clonotype was picked up a small number of times. This rearrangement joins TRBV13 to TRBJ2-7; D unresolved. The CDR3 covers 12 residues. V dropped 1 base and J dropped 9 bases, with 10 bases sitting between them. Germline V lookup: CDR1 PRHDT, CDR2 FYEKMQ (reference sequence). The CDR3 loop reads CASSLATMGQYF. CDR3 DNA: TGTGCCAGCAGCTTAGCGACGATGGGGCAGTACTTC.

This clonotype was picked up a small number of times. The CDR3 region has the DNA TGTGCCTGGAGTGTGGACTCCCGGGTCCAGCCCCAGCATTTT. This codes for CAWSVDSRVQPQHF. The chain employs TRBV30 and TRBJ1-5; D is undetermined. Per germline, CDR1 GTSNPN and CDR2 SVGIG (reference sequence). This CDR3 is built from 14 residues. V lost 0 bases, J lost 7 bases, and 13 bases lay in between.

The rearrangement links TRBV12-3 or TRBV12-4 to TRBJ2-5; TRBD2 is a possible D gene (6 bases). Trimming cost V 6 bases and J 2 bases, with 10 bases left between them. The CDR3 runs to 13 residues. The DNA of the CDR3 is TGTGCCAGCAGCGGGACTTATCAAGAGACCCAGTACTTC. The encoded protein is CASSGTYQETQYF.

The J gene is TRBJ2-3, the V gene TRBV4-1, with TRBD2 matching 10 bases. The CDR3 is made up of 18 amino acids. The germline V gene encodes CDR1 MGHRA and CDR2 YSYEKL. Losses at the gene ends were 0 bases for V and 2 bases for J; bases not matched to a gene: 8. CDR3 in DNA: TGCGCCAGCAGCCAAGATGAGGCTAGCGGGGGTCTCACAGATACGCAGTATTTT. Translating it yields CASSQDEASGGLTDTQYF.

The chain has TRBV5-1 and TRBJ1-2; D is unresolved. Germline CDR1 is SGHRS and CDR2 is YFSETQ. Trimming cost V 4 bases and J 3 bases, with 13 bases left between them. The CDR3 runs 14 residues. CDR3 DNA sequence: TGCGCCAGCAGCCTGAGTGGGCCAGACTATGGCTACACCTTC. It specifies CASSLSGPDYGYTF.

This clonotype was found a few times. The chain links TRBV20-1 to TRBJ2-3; the D gene is possibly TRBD1 (5 bases). The germline V and J ends were trimmed by 4 bases and 4 bases, with 15 bases remaining between them. This CDR3 has 14 amino acids. CDR1 is DFQATT, CDR2 SNEGSKA, per germline (reference sequence). DNA of the CDR3: TGCAGTGCTATTTGGCCAGGGCAGGCAGATACGCAGTATTTT. It is translated as CSAIWPGQADTQYF.

This clonotype was seen many times. The chain recombines TRBV18 with TRBJ2-3; possibly TRBD1 or TRBD2 for D (6 bases each). CDR1 is KGHSH and CDR2 is LQKENI in the germline V gene. Trimming stripped 3 bases from V and 3 bases from J, with 13 bases between. The CDR3 is 15 amino acids. DNA of the CDR3: TGTGCCAGCTCACCGGGGGGCAGGACGACAGATACGCAGTATTTT. This codes for CASSPGGRTTDTQYF. Combining the CDR3 with reference TRBV18 and TRBJ2-3 gives the whole variable domain NAGVMQNPRHLVRRRGQEARLRCSPMKGHSHVYWYRQLPEEGLKFMVYLQKENIIDESGMPKERFSAEFPKEGPSILRIQQVVRGDSAAYFCASSPGGRTTDTQYFGPGTRLTVL.

The chain uses TRBV3-1 and TRBJ1-2; a weak D match, TRBD1 (6 bases). The V gene lost 0 bases and the J gene lost 4 bases, with 9 bases spanning the gap. The CDR3 runs 14 residues. CDR1 LGHDT and CDR2 YNNKEL come from the germline V gene (reference sequence). CDR3 region: CASSQDRDTYGYTF. The CDR3 DNA is TGTGCCAGCAGCCAAGACCGGGACACCTATGGCTACACCTTC.

The rearrangement links TRBV3-1 to TRBJ2-2, with D perhaps being TRBD1 or TRBD2 (7 bases each). This CDR3 region has 16 residues. The ends were cut back, 3 bases at V and 0 bases at J, with 11 bases in the middle. CDR1 LGHDT and CDR2 YNNKEL come from the germline V gene (reference sequence). CDR3 region: CASSQGGGPNTGELFF. CDR3 sequence (DNA): TGTGCCAGCAGCCAGGGAGGGGGCCCGAACACCGGGGAGCTGTTTTTT.

The rearrangement uses TRBV4-1 and TRBJ2-3, with TRBD2 matching 8 bases. The germline gives CDR1 MGHRA, CDR2 YSYEKL. J lost 5 bases, V lost 4 bases, and 8 bases had no gene match. This CDR3 is 15 amino acids long. In nucleotides, the CDR3 is TGCGCCAGCAGCCTTGGGGGACTAGAGGGAGATACGCAGTATTTT. This encodes CASSLGGLEGDTQYF.

This chain's CDR3 is CASSQVGSYGYTF. Here the CDR3 DNA reads TGTGCCAGCAGCCAAGTGGGAAGCTATGGCTACACCTTC. The gene calls are TRBV3-1 and TRBJ1-2; D is unresolved. Trimming left V 1 base short and J 4 bases short, with 7 bases between. CDR1 LGHDT and CDR2 YNNKEL come from the germline V gene (reference sequence). The CDR3 consists of 13 residues.

This clonotype was detected a few times. The chain couples TRBV20-1 to TRBJ1-2, with TRBD1 as a possible D gene (6 bases). The CDR3 length is 15 residues. CDR1 and CDR2 from the germline V gene are DFQATT and SNEGSKA (reference sequence). V was trimmed by 0 bases and J by 5 bases, leaving 16 bases between them. Here the CDR3 reads CSARDPQGLRYGYTF. CDR3 coding DNA: TGCAGTGCTAGAGACCCCCAGGGGCTCCGGTATGGCTACACCTTC.

This clonotype came up a few times. The chain recombines TRBV28 with TRBJ2-3; D remains ambiguous. Germline-derived CDR1 and CDR2 are MDHEN and SYDVKM. The CDR3 has 12 amino acids. The ends were cut back, 6 bases at V and 5 bases at J, with 9 bases in the middle. The CDR3 protein is CASSLPVDTQYF. The CDR3, as DNA: TGTGCCAGCAGCCTCCCCGTAGATACGCAGTATTTT.

This clonotype has just one count. With a much larger clone just one base away, this may be a read error. This chain connects TRBV15 to TRBJ1-2; D unresolved. Per germline, CDR1 LNHNV and CDR2 YYDKDF (reference sequence). V was pared by 1 base and J by 4 bases, with 16 bases between. This CDR3 has 16 amino acids. The chain's CDR3 is CATSRGAEGGVYGYTF. In nucleotides, the CDR3 is TGTGCCACCAGCAGAGGGGCAGAAGGAGGTGTCTATGGCTACACCTTC. The full variable domain, in which reference TRBV15 and TRBJ1-2 provide the parts outside the CDR3, is DAMVIQNPRYQVTQFGKPVTLSCSQTLNHNVMYWYQQKSSQAPKLLFHYYDKDFNNEADTPDNFQSRRPNTSFCFLDIRSPGLGDTAMYLCATSRGAEGGVYGYTFGSGTRLTVV.

This clonotype was counted a few times. The gene calls are TRBV5-1 and TRBJ2-1, with no clear D. The CDR3 runs 15 residues. In germline, CDR1 is SGHRS, CDR2 YFSETQ. V lost 4 bases and J 3 bases, leaving 14 bases between the germline ends. The CDR3 DNA is TGCGCCAGCAGCACCTACCCCGAGGTCTACAATGAGCAGTTCTTC. Translation: CASSTYPEVYNEQFF.

The V call is TRBV9, the J call TRBJ1-1, with 7 bases aligning to TRBD1. The CDR3 is made up of 13 amino acids. J was trimmed by 3 bases and V by 4 bases; bases with no gene match: 3. CDR1 and CDR2 from the germline V gene are SGDLS and YYNGEE. The CDR3 is CASSTTGYTEAFF. The CDR3 coding sequence is TGTGCCAGCAGCACGACAGGGTACACTGAAGCTTTCTTT. The whole variable domain, filled in from reference TRBV9 and TRBJ1-1, reads DSGVTQTPKHLITATGQRVTLRCSPRSGDLSVYWYQQSLDQGLQFLIQYYNGEERAKGNILERFSAQQFPDLHSELNLSSLELGDSALYFCASSTTGYTEAFFGQGTRLTVV.